Below, one T cell receptor (beta chain) is given with its context. The data belong to a study of control samples from healthy donors and cancer patients. The CDR3 extends over 15 amino acids. Germline-derived CDR1 and CDR2 are SGHRS and YFSETQ. V gave up 2 bases and J gave up 0 bases, with 9 bases separating them. Sequencing used immunoSEQ multiplex PCR; TCRdb keeps in-frame clones, though not all of them. This table has about 89,000 clones, roughly 84% appearing once. The chain uses TRBV5-1 and TRBJ1-3, with a possible D match to TRBD1 (5 bases). This TCR derives from a woman in her thirties or forties in good health. Sequencing was performed on blood. CDR3 region: CASSFGGASGNTIYF. CDR3 nucleotide sequence: TGCGCCAGCAGCTTCGGTGGGGCCTCTGGAAACACCATATATTTT. The full variable domain, its missing parts supplied by reference TRBV5-1 and TRBJ1-3, is KAGVTQTPRYLIKTRGQQVTLSCSPISGHRSVSWYQQTPGQGLQFLFEYFSETQRNKGNFPGRFSGRQFSNSRSEMNVSTLELGDSALYLCASSFGGASGNTIYFGEGSWLTVV.